One sample yielded the 30 T cell receptor beta chains listed below, sequenced in a study of radiation and T cells in renal cell carcinoma. Only in-frame clones appear in the TCRdb table, and some are missing; sequencing was by immunoSEQ multiplex PCR. The table records some 150,000 clones, over 80% of them present only once. Documented time point: baseline pretreatment blood. Treatment in this sample: 15 Gy SBRT to primary tumor, nephrectomy 4 weeks later. Sequenced here: blood, sampled from a patient whose treatment included radiotherapy and nephrectomy. Receptors were obtained from a woman aged 45-60 years with renal cell carcinoma.

V and J are TRBV4-2 and TRBJ1-5; D perhaps matches TRBD1 (5 bases). The germline gives CDR1 LGHNA, CDR2 YNFKEQ. V lost 1 base and J lost 7, with 11 bases in between. The CDR3 contains 14 residues. CDR3 DNA sequence: TGTGCCAGCAGCCAAGGGATAGGGGAACAGCCCCAGCATTTT. The encoded protein is CASSQGIGEQPQHF.

The rearrangement joins TRBV7-8 to TRBJ2-2, with 7 bases lining up with TRBD1. This CDR3 contains 16 residues. J gave up 1 base and V 5 bases, and 7 bases lay outside the gene matches. Germline loops: CDR1 SGHVS, CDR2 FQNEAQ. Written as DNA, the CDR3 is TGTGCCAGCAGCACGTCGACAGGGCGGAACACCGGGGAGCTGTTTTTT. This gives the protein CASSTSTGRNTGELFF.

The chain employs TRBV18 and TRBJ2-7, with TRBD1 matching 7 bases. CDR1 and CDR2 (germline): KGHSH, LQKENI. Trimming at V came to 0 bases and at J to 5 bases, leaving 1 base not matched to a gene. The CDR3 runs 13 residues. This CDR3 is CASSPPTGNEQYF. The CDR3 coding sequence is TGTGCCAGCTCACCACCGACAGGGAACGAGCAGTACTTC.

The count of this clone is one. This chain links TRBV7-2 with TRBJ2-7; 9 bases line up with TRBD2. CDR1 SGHTA and CDR2 FQGNSA come from the germline V gene. The CDR3 consists of 14 residues. Losses at the gene ends were 8 bases for V and 4 bases for J; bases not matched to a gene: 9. The CDR3 DNA reads as TGTGCCAGCGGTCAAGCGGGGGGAGTTTACGAGCAGTACTTC. This translates into CASGQAGGVYEQYF. The full variable domain, completed using reference TRBV7-2 and TRBJ2-7, is GAGVSQSPSNKVTEKGKDVELRCDPISGHTALYWYRQSLGQGLEFLIYFQGNSAPDKSGLPSDRFSAERTGGSVSTLTIQRTQQEDSAVYLCASGQAGGVYEQYFGPGTRLTVT.

The chain carries TRBV5-6 and TRBJ1-1; TRBD1 matches at 7 bases. CDR1 SGHDT and CDR2 YYEEEE come from the germline V gene. This CDR3 has 15 amino acids. Trimming cost V 3 bases and J 5 bases; bases outside gene matches: 10. Here the CDR3 DNA reads TGTGCCAGCAGCTATAGGGGACAGCGAAGAACTGAAGCTTTCTTT. This gives the protein CASSYRGQRRTEAFF.

The chain carries TRBV28 and TRBJ1-5, with 9 nucleotides matching TRBD1. The CDR3 totals 14 residues. Germline-derived CDR1 and CDR2 are MDHEN and SYDVKM. V was clipped by 3 bases and J by 4 bases; unmatched bases: 1. This CDR3 is CASSFGTGNQPQHF. In DNA, the CDR3 is TGTGCCAGCAGTTTTGGGACAGGGAATCAGCCCCAGCATTTT.

The rearrangement joins TRBV15 to TRBJ2-4; D uncertain. Trimming pared 6 bases from V and 3 bases from J, leaving 9 bases between. CDR3 length equals 13 residues. Germline lookup yields CDR1 LNHNV and CDR2 YYDKDF (reference sequence). CDR3 coding DNA: TGTGCCACCAGACCACCGAGCAAAAACATTCAGTACTTC. It yields the protein CATRPPSKNIQYF.

The chain couples TRBV2 to TRBJ2-7, with 7 nucleotides matching TRBD2. CDR1 is SNHLY and CDR2 is FYNNEI in the germline V gene. The CDR3 contains 16 residues. J was trimmed by 2 bases and V by 0 bases; bases with no gene match: 7. CDR3 amino acids: CASSEAPGGSTYEQYF. In DNA form, the CDR3 reads TGTGCCAGCAGTGAAGCGCCAGGCGGGAGTACCTACGAGCAGTACTTC.

This clone occurred a few times. J is TRBJ1-1 and V is TRBV9; D perhaps matches TRBD1 (5 bases). The CDR3 sequence is 15 residues long. Germline CDR1 SGDLS, CDR2 YYNGEE. V lost 2 bases to trimming and J lost 0 bases, with 11 bases between them. The CDR3 loop is CASSVHGGVNTEAFF. The CDR3, as DNA: TGTGCCAGCAGCGTCCACGGGGGGGTGAACACTGAAGCTTTCTTT.

The chain combines TRBV4-3 with TRBJ2-7, with D unclear. Per germline, CDR1 LGHNA and CDR2 YSLEER. This CDR3 comprises 14 residues. V lost 0 bases to trimming and J lost 3 bases, with 9 bases between them. CDR3 sequence reads: CASSQEHGYYEQYF. CDR3 nucleotides: TGCGCCAGCAGCCAAGAGCACGGGTACTACGAGCAGTACTTC.

V gene TRBV7-2 combines with J gene TRBJ2-3; D is unresolved. Germline CDR1 SGHTA, CDR2 FQGNSA. The CDR3 is 15 amino acids. Trimming stripped 1 base from V and 3 bases from J, with 11 bases between. For the CDR3, the DNA is TGTGCCAGCAGCTTAGTTTCAGGCGAGACAGATACGCAGTATTTT. Its translation: CASSLVSGETDTQYF.

The chain combines TRBV5-1 with TRBJ2-7, with D possibly being TRBD2 (5 bases). Between the trimmed V and J ends, which lost 4 bases and 1 base, there was a span of 12 bases. The CDR3 is made up of 14 amino acids. Germline values: CDR1 SGHRS, CDR2 YFSETQ. The CDR3 loop is CASSGQEVSYEQYF. As DNA, the CDR3 is TGCGCCAGCAGCGGGCAGGAGGTTTCCTACGAGCAGTACTTC.

This chain connects TRBV19 to TRBJ1-1; the match to TRBD1 covers 7 bases. The CDR3 totals 12 residues. Trimming took 6 bases from V and 5 from J; bases not matched to a gene: 3. CDR1 and CDR2 from the germline V gene are LNHDA and SQIVND (reference sequence). The chain's CDR3 is CASRQGRTEAFF. CDR3 coding DNA: TGTGCCAGTAGACAGGGGAGAACTGAAGCTTTCTTT. The full variable domain, with the rest looked up from reference TRBV19 and TRBJ1-1, is DGGITQSPKYLFRKEGQNVTLSCEQNLNHDAMYWYRQDPGQGLRLIYYSQIVNDFQKGDIAEGYSVSREKKESFPLTVTSAQKNPTAFYLCASRQGRTEAFFGQGTRLTVV.

The V and J genes are TRBV5-1 and TRBJ1-2; possibly TRBD1 for D (5 bases). Germline V gene data show CDR1 as SGHRS and CDR2 as YFSETQ. CDR3 size: 15 residues. V lost 5 bases and J 4 bases, leaving 18 bases between the germline ends. The CDR3 DNA follows: TGCGCCAGCAGGACCGAGCAGGGCCCCTTCTATGGCTACACCTTC. Translated: CASRTEQGPFYGYTF.

This chain uses TRBV5-1 with TRBJ2-1; TRBD2 matches 8 bases. Germline V gene lookup returns CDR1 SGHRS and CDR2 YFSETQ. The ends lost 4 bases at V and 2 bases at J; junction bases unmatched: 2. The CDR3 has 14 residues. The CDR3 loop reads CASSVSGTYNEQFF. CDR3 nucleotides: TGCGCCAGCAGCGTTAGCGGGACCTACAATGAGCAGTTCTTC. Based on the CDR3 plus reference TRBV5-1 and TRBJ2-1, the full variable domain is KAGVTQTPRYLIKTRGQQVTLSCSPISGHRSVSWYQQTPGQGLQFLFEYFSETQRNKGNFPGRFSGRQFSNSRSEMNVSTLELGDSALYLCASSVSGTYNEQFFGPGTRLTVL.

J is TRBJ1-4 and V is TRBV9; D ambiguous. The germline V gene has CDR1 SGDLS and CDR2 YYNGEE. The V gene lost 2 bases and the J gene lost 3 bases, with 14 bases spanning the gap. The CDR3 length is 16 residues. The CDR3 loop reads CASSVGRSSSNEKLFF. The CDR3 DNA follows: TGTGCCAGCAGCGTCGGTAGGAGCAGCTCTAATGAAAAACTGTTTTTT. Full variable domain (remainder filled in from reference TRBV9 and TRBJ1-4): DSGVTQTPKHLITATGQRVTLRCSPRSGDLSVYWYQQSLDQGLQFLIQYYNGEERAKGNILERFSAQQFPDLHSELNLSSLELGDSALYFCASSVGRSSSNEKLFFGSGTQLSVL.

The chain recombines TRBV7-2 with TRBJ1-1, with D possibly being TRBD1 (5 bases). The CDR3 length is 13 residues. V lost 6 bases and J 1 base, leaving 9 bases between the germline ends. Germline CDR1 is SGHTA and CDR2 is FQGNSA. The CDR3 region is CASRADRNTEAFF. Here the CDR3 DNA reads TGTGCCAGCAGGGCAGACAGGAACACTGAAGCTTTCTTT.

This clone has a single count. The rearrangement joins TRBV4-1 to TRBJ2-2, with 12 bases lining up with TRBD2. This CDR3 has 20 residues. Per germline, CDR1 MGHRA and CDR2 YSYEKL. V was clipped by 5 bases and J by 0 bases; unmatched bases: 13. The DNA for the CDR3 is TGCGCCAGCAGCTCGCACTTGGGACTAGCGGGTTCCGCGAACACCGGGGAGCTGTTTTTT. Translated: CASSSHLGLAGSANTGELFF.

The V and J genes are TRBV7-6 and TRBJ2-1, with TRBD2 matching over 8 bases. The V segment lost 5 bases and the J segment 7 bases; nucleotides outside the gene matches: 7. The CDR3 is made up of 14 amino acids. Germline-derived CDR1 and CDR2 are SGHVS and FNYEAQ. CDR3 sequence (DNA): TGTGCCAGCAGCCTGAGACTAGCGAAGAATGAGCAGTTCTTC. It specifies CASSLRLAKNEQFF.

This clone was found once. The V call is TRBV14, the J call TRBJ1-1, with D unclear. This CDR3 has 13 amino acids. Germline-derived CDR1 and CDR2 are SGHDN and FVKESK. The V gene lost 4 bases and the J gene lost 1 base, with 7 bases spanning the gap. DNA of the CDR3: TGTGCCAGCAGCCCCAGTGCGAACACTGAAGCTTTCTTT. Protein sequence: CASSPSANTEAFF.

The CDR3 nucleotides are TGCGCCAGCAGCCAAGGACAGGAGAACACCGGGGAGCTGTTTTTT. Translating it yields CASSQGQENTGELFF. V and J are TRBV4-3 and TRBJ2-2, with a possible D match to TRBD1 (6 bases). V lost 1 base to trimming and J lost 1 base, with 7 bases between them. The CDR3 runs to 15 residues. Germline loops: CDR1 LGHNA, CDR2 YSLEER.

The CDR3: CASSYTTRSSYNEQFF. In DNA, the CDR3 is TGTGCCAGCAGTTACACGACTAGGTCGTCCTACAATGAGCAGTTCTTC. The rearrangement joins TRBV6-5 to TRBJ2-1; TRBD2 might be the D (6 bases). V was shortened by 2 bases and J by 1 base, with 12 bases between the two germline ends. The CDR3 covers 16 residues. Germline CDR1 is MNHEY and CDR2 is SVGAGI.

On this clone: A read error may account for a junction end that differs from germline. This chain connects TRBV10-3 to TRBJ1-5; D unresolved. The CDR3 spans 12 residues. CDR1 is ENHRY and CDR2 is SYGVKD in the germline V gene. CDR3 sequence reads: CASSEGNQPQHF. CDR3 bases: TGTGCCAGCAGTGAAGGGAATCAGCCCCAGCATTTT.

The rearrangement joins TRBV5-4 to TRBJ1-6; 8 bases align to TRBD1. The V gene's germline CDR1 is SGHNT and CDR2 YYREEE (reference sequence). The CDR3 covers 15 residues. Trimming took 3 bases from V and 9 from J; bases not matched to a gene: 8. This CDR3 is CASSSDRGPGSPLHF. The CDR3 nucleotides are TGTGCCAGCAGCTCCGACAGGGGTCCAGGTTCACCCCTCCACTTT.

The chain joins TRBV7-9 to TRBJ1-1; unclear D gene. This CDR3 comprises 13 residues. V gave up 3 bases and J gave up 2 bases, with 7 bases separating them. The germline V gene has CDR1 SEHNR and CDR2 FQNEAQ (reference sequence). The CDR3: CASSFKGNTEAFF. CDR3 nucleotide sequence: TGTGCCAGCAGCTTCAAGGGAAACACTGAAGCTTTCTTT. Complete variable domain (other parts from reference TRBV7-9 and TRBJ1-1): DTGVSQNPRHKITKRGQNVTFRCDPISEHNRLYWYRQTLGQGPEFLTYFQNEAQLEKSRLLSDRFSAERPKGSFSTLEIQRTEQGDSAMYLCASSFKGNTEAFFGQGTRLTVV.

The rearrangement links TRBV28 to TRBJ2-7; possibly TRBD2 for D (6 bases). Trimming cost V 6 bases and J 1 base, with 10 bases left between them. Germline V lookup: CDR1 MDHEN, CDR2 SYDVKM. CDR3 length equals 13 residues. CDR3 sequence reads: CASRVGGSYEQYF. CDR3 DNA sequence: TGTGCCAGCAGGGTGGGGGGTTCCTACGAGCAGTACTTC.

The V call is TRBV7-9, the J call TRBJ1-2; 8 bases match TRBD1. There are 15 residues in the CDR3. CDR1 SEHNR and CDR2 FQNEAQ come from the germline V gene (reference sequence). The V and J ends lost 5 bases and 8 bases, in that order; junction bases with no gene match: 13. The CDR3, as DNA: TGTGCCAGCAGCCCGAGGAACAGGGGGGGTTACGGCTACACCTTC. Protein sequence: CASSPRNRGGYGYTF. Full variable domain (rest looked up from reference TRBV7-9 and TRBJ1-2): DTGVSQNPRHKITKRGQNVTFRCDPISEHNRLYWYRQTLGQGPEFLTYFQNEAQLEKSRLLSDRFSAERPKGSFSTLEIQRTEQGDSAMYLCASSPRNRGGYGYTFGSGTRLTVV.

Comment on this clone: Distinct nucleotide sequences in the sample also encode this CDR3. This sequence joins TRBV14 and TRBJ2-7; 7 bases are a match to TRBD2. V lost 4 bases and J lost 2; bases outside the gene matches: 5. Germline V gives CDR1 SGHDN, CDR2 FVKESK. CDR3 length: 14 amino acids. CDR3 region: CASSRGRGPYEQYF. The CDR3 bases are TGTGCCAGCAGCCGCGGGAGAGGACCCTACGAGCAGTACTTC. Full variable domain (outside the CDR3, taken from reference TRBV14 and TRBJ2-7): EAGVTQFPSHSVIEKGQTVTLRCDPISGHDNLYWYRRVMGKEIKFLLHFVKESKQDESGMPNNRFLAERTGGTYSTLKVQPAELEDSGVYFCASSRGRGPYEQYFGPGTRLTVT.

This chain joins TRBV7-2 and TRBJ1-1; the D is unclear. The CDR3 spans 14 residues. CDR1 and CDR2 from the germline V gene are SGHTA and FQGNSA. The V end lost 5 bases, the J end lost 1 base, and 11 bases lay between the germline ends. CDR3 sequence (DNA): TGTGCCAGCAGCCCGAGGGCGGCGAACACTGAAGCTTTCTTT. Translation gives CASSPRAANTEAFF. The full variable domain, completed using reference TRBV7-2 and TRBJ1-1, is GAGVSQSPSNKVTEKGKDVELRCDPISGHTALYWYRQSLGQGLEFLIYFQGNSAPDKSGLPSDRFSAERTGGSVSTLTIQRTQQEDSAVYLCASSPRAANTEAFFGQGTRLTVV.

This clone was picked up one time. J is TRBJ1-1 and V is TRBV5-1, with a tentative D call TRBD1 (6 bases). Looked up from germline, CDR1 is SGHRS and CDR2 is YFSETQ. The length of the CDR3 is 17 residues. V gave up 4 bases and J gave up 3 bases, with 22 bases separating them. In nucleotides, the CDR3 is TGCGCCAGCAGCCCATCCCCCATTGGGGCAGGGGACACTGAAGCTTTCTTT. Translating it yields CASSPSPIGAGDTEAFF. Filled out from reference TRBV5-1 and TRBJ1-1, the complete variable domain reads KAGVTQTPRYLIKTRGQQVTLSCSPISGHRSVSWYQQTPGQGLQFLFEYFSETQRNKGNFPGRFSGRQFSNSRSEMNVSTLELGDSALYLCASSPSPIGAGDTEAFFGQGTRLTVV.